Listed below are T cell receptor beta chains from one sample, sequenced in a study of blood T cell repertoires in COVID-19. The repertoire was sequenced with immunoSEQ multiplex PCR; TCRdb's copy has only in-frame clones and lacks some. The sample carries 130,000 or so clones, roughly 83% recorded once. Material for sequencing was PBMCs or T cells enriched from blood (not recorded which). The receptors derive from a man aged 45-65 years who had recovered from COVID-19. Both conserved end residues are part of each CDR3. Each record gives: D gene, CDR3 length, J gene, V gene, clone size, CDR3 DNA, CDR3 protein. A D gene is named only where the DNA matches it firmly. Clone size appears in some rows only: once, few, many, or a class for an expanded clone.

D gene: .; CDR3 length: 17; J gene: TRBJ2-1; V gene: TRBV7-9; clone size: .; CDR3 DNA: TGTGCCAGCAGCTTACCACCTACCCTAAGCTCCTACAATGAGCAGTTCTTC; CDR3 protein: CASSLPPTLSSYNEQFF
D gene: TRBD1; CDR3 length: 15; J gene: TRBJ1-1; V gene: TRBV19; clone size: .; CDR3 DNA: TGTGCCAGTAGTATCAGGGACAGGGGATTAGGTGAAGCTTTCTTT; CDR3 protein: CASSIRDRGLGEAFF
D gene: .; CDR3 length: 15; J gene: TRBJ1-2; V gene: TRBV2; clone size: .; CDR3 DNA: TGTGCCAGCAACGGTCTGGGGGCGCTCGACTATGGCTACACCTTC; CDR3 protein: CASNGLGALDYGYTF
D gene: .; CDR3 length: 15; J gene: TRBJ1-2; V gene: TRBV28; clone size: once; CDR3 DNA: TGTGCCAGCAGTTACCCTCGGACAAGGAACTATGGCTACACCTTC; CDR3 protein: CASSYPRTRNYGYTF
D gene: TRBD1; CDR3 length: 15; J gene: TRBJ2-2; V gene: TRBV11-3; clone size: .; CDR3 DNA: TGTGCCAGCAGAAAACTCGCAGGGGGAACCGGGGAGCTGTTTTTT; CDR3 protein: CASRKLAGGTGELFF
D gene: .; CDR3 length: 13; J gene: TRBJ1-6; V gene: TRBV27; clone size: .; CDR3 DNA: TGTGCCAGCAGTTGGGGGCGCAATTCACCCCTCCACTTT; CDR3 protein: CASSWGRNSPLHF
D gene: .; CDR3 length: 14; J gene: TRBJ1-3; V gene: TRBV5-4; clone size: few; CDR3 DNA: TGTGCCAGCAGCCCCGACAGCGGCGGGGGCACCATATATTTT; CDR3 protein: CASSPDSGGGTIYF
D gene: TRBD1; CDR3 length: 15; J gene: TRBJ2-7; V gene: TRBV5-1; clone size: .; CDR3 DNA: TGCGCCAGCAGCGTTATTTACAGGGGAAACTACGAGCAGTACTTC; CDR3 protein: CASSVIYRGNYEQYF
D gene: TRBD1; CDR3 length: 15; J gene: TRBJ1-1; V gene: TRBV28; clone size: few; CDR3 DNA: TGTGCCAGCAGGGACTGGACAGGGGTGAACACTGAAGCTTTCTTT; CDR3 protein: CASRDWTGVNTEAFF
D gene: .; CDR3 length: 14; J gene: TRBJ2-7; V gene: TRBV11-2; clone size: .; CDR3 DNA: TGTGCCAGCAGCTTAGGGCAGGACTCCTACGAGCAGTACTTC; CDR3 protein: CASSLGQDSYEQYF
D gene: .; CDR3 length: 15; J gene: TRBJ2-7; V gene: TRBV5-5; clone size: .; CDR3 DNA: TGTGCCAGCAGCTTGGCCCCTCAGGGTCAGTACGAGCAGTACTTC; CDR3 protein: CASSLAPQGQYEQYF
D gene: TRBD1; CDR3 length: 14; J gene: TRBJ1-4; V gene: TRBV5-1; clone size: .; CDR3 DNA: TGCGCCAGCAGCCAGGGCCAGGGGGTTGAAAAACTGTTTTTT; CDR3 protein: CASSQGQGVEKLFF
D gene: TRBD1; CDR3 length: 15; J gene: TRBJ2-3; V gene: TRBV5-8; clone size: .; CDR3 DNA: TGTGCCAGCAGCTCGACAGGGGGCTCCACAGATACGCAGTATTTT; CDR3 protein: CASSSTGGSTDTQYF
D gene: .; CDR3 length: 14; J gene: TRBJ1-1; V gene: TRBV19; clone size: .; CDR3 DNA: TGTGCCACCACCCAATCAGGGGCAAACACTGAAGCTTTCTTT; CDR3 protein: CATTQSGANTEAFF
D gene: TRBD1; CDR3 length: 15; J gene: TRBJ1-5; V gene: TRBV9; clone size: .; CDR3 DNA: TGTGCCAGCAGCCCCCAGGGACAGGGGCATCAGCCCCAGCATTTT; CDR3 protein: CASSPQGQGHQPQHF
D gene: .; CDR3 length: 14; J gene: TRBJ2-7; V gene: TRBV5-5; clone size: .; CDR3 DNA: TGTGCCAGCAGCTTGGCAGGGACAACCTACGAGCAGTACTTC; CDR3 protein: CASSLAGTTYEQYF